Each of the 16 T cell receptor beta chains below was sequenced from the same sample in a study of beta chain features in type 1 diabetes. The sequenced template was cDNA made from the entire isolated RNA. TCRdb keeps only in-frame clones here, not all; method: immunoSEQ multiplex PCR. The sample consists of 850,000 to 900,000 clones, roughly 17% of them appearing once. The source material was naive CD4+ T cells from blood. The origin of the receptors is a woman under 30 in good health.

This clone was seen a few times. The CDR3 is CASSSARDTRNYGYTF. Written as DNA, the CDR3 is TGTGCCAGTAGTAGCGCACGGGACACCCGGAACTATGGCTACACCTTC. The rearrangement joins TRBV19 to TRBJ1-2, with a possible D match to TRBD1 (6 bases). The germline V and J ends were trimmed by 4 bases and 2 bases, with 17 bases remaining between them. CDR3 length: 16 residues. Germline CDR1 reads LNHDA; CDR2 reads SQIVND (reference sequence). Looking up the rest from reference TRBV19 and TRBJ1-2 gives the full variable domain: DGGITQSPKYLFRKEGQNVTLSCEQNLNHDAMYWYRQDPGQGLRLIYYSQIVNDFQKGDIAEGYSVSREKKESFPLTVTSAQKNPTAFYLCASSSARDTRNYGYTFGSGTRLTVV.

The J gene is TRBJ2-7, the V gene TRBV7-2, with TRBD2 matching 10 bases. This CDR3 is built from 14 residues. J lost 3 bases, V lost 9 bases, and 8 bases had no gene match. Germline loops: CDR1 SGHTA, CDR2 FQGNSA. CDR3 DNA: TGTGCCAGTAAAACTAGCGGGATAGGCTACGAGCAGTACTTC. Protein: CASKTSGIGYEQYF.

This clone was counted a few times. V and J are TRBV7-9 and TRBJ2-3; D uncertain. V lost 5 bases and J 6 bases, leaving 21 bases between the germline ends. This CDR3 has 16 amino acids. From germline, CDR1 is SEHNR and CDR2 FQNEAQ (reference sequence). The CDR3 region is CASSVGRSASRDTQYF. The CDR3 DNA follows: TGTGCCAGCAGCGTCGGCAGATCTGCGAGCCGGGATACGCAGTATTTT. The full variable domain, rest sourced from reference TRBV7-9 and TRBJ2-3, is DTGVSQNPRHKITKRGQNVTFRCDPISEHNRLYWYRQTLGQGPEFLTYFQNEAQLEKSRLLSDRFSAERPKGSFSTLEIQRTEQGDSAMYLCASSVGRSASRDTQYFGPGTRLTVL.

The chain is built from TRBV18 and TRBJ1-2; the match to TRBD1 covers 7 bases. With 3 bases clipped from V and 4 bases from J, the junction kept 8 bases outside the gene matches. Germline values: CDR1 KGHSH, CDR2 LQKENI. The CDR3 totals 15 residues. CDR3 residues: CASSPSGGQFYGYTF. Here the CDR3 DNA reads TGTGCCAGCTCACCTTCCGGGGGACAGTTCTATGGCTACACCTTC.

The chain couples TRBV5-4 to TRBJ2-7; weak D call: TRBD2 (5 bases). Trimming took 4 bases from V and 2 from J, leaving 16 bases between them. Germline CDR1 SGHNT, CDR2 YYREEE (reference sequence). The CDR3 spans 15 residues. This CDR3 reads CASSQEGRLAYEQYF. CDR3 sequence (DNA): TGTGCCAGCAGCCAAGAGGGAAGACTGGCCTACGAGCAGTACTTC.

This clone was found a few times. This chain links TRBV7-2 with TRBJ2-1; 8 nucleotides match TRBD1. The CDR3 is 15 residues long. CDR1 and CDR2 (germline): SGHTA, FQGNSA. After removal of 1 base from V and 7 bases from J, the junction contained 6 bases not matched to a gene. The CDR3 nucleotides read TGTGCCAGCAGCTTAGGAGGACAGGGCGGGAATGAGCAGTTCTTC. Translating gives CASSLGGQGGNEQFF.

V gene TRBV18 combines with J gene TRBJ2-2, with 7 positions matching TRBD1. The germline V gene has CDR1 KGHSH and CDR2 LQKENI. The CDR3 loop spans 16 amino acids. Losses at the gene ends were 1 base for V and 5 bases for J; bases not matched to a gene: 7. CDR3 DNA: TGTGCCAGCTCACCACGACAGGGTACGGTGACCGGGGAGCTGTTTTTT. The encoded protein is CASSPRQGTVTGELFF.

This clone was detected only a few times. J is TRBJ1-5 and V is TRBV19, with 7 nucleotides matching TRBD1. Germline CDR1 and CDR2: LNHDA and SQIVND (reference sequence). The CDR3 has 16 amino acids. Trimming at V came to 7 bases and at J to 7 bases, leaving 16 bases not matched to a gene. CDR3 bases: TGTGCCAGTATGAGGGAGGGGGCGGAGATGGAACAGCCCCAGCATTTT. Its translation: CASMREGAEMEQPQHF.

The chain couples TRBV28 to TRBJ1-2; TRBD1 is a possible D gene (6 bases). This CDR3 comprises 15 residues. V was clipped by 6 bases and J by 4 bases, with 18 bases between them. CDR1 and CDR2 from the germline V gene are MDHEN and SYDVKM. The CDR3 nucleotides are TGTGCCAGCAGCAACGGGGGCGTAGCAGGCTATGGCTACACCTTC. Protein sequence: CASSNGGVAGYGYTF.

The V and J genes are TRBV29-1 and TRBJ2-1, with TRBD1 matching 9 bases. The CDR3 totals 15 residues. Trimming cost V 5 bases and J 8 bases; bases outside gene matches: 13. Looked up from germline, CDR1 is SQVTM and CDR2 is ANQGSEA. CDR3 DNA sequence: TGCAGCGTTTTAAACACAGGGGGCGCTTCTGATGAGCAGTTCTTC. Protein sequence: CSVLNTGGASDEQFF.

This clone was counted a few times. V usage is TRBV19 and J usage is TRBJ2-1; unclear D gene. V was clipped by 10 bases and J by 8 bases, with 27 bases between them. The CDR3 is 16 residues long. The germline CDR1 and CDR2 sequences are LNHDA and SQIVND (reference sequence). In DNA, the CDR3 is TGTGCCATCTCCTCCCGTGGGCAGGTGGGGTGGGATGAGCAGTTCTTC. It encodes CAISSRGQVGWDEQFF. Using reference TRBV19 and TRBJ2-1 for the parts outside the CDR3, the full variable domain is DGGITQSPKYLFRKEGQNVTLSCEQNLNHDAMYWYRQDPGQGLRLIYYSQIVNDFQKGDIAEGYSVSREKKESFPLTVTSAQKNPTAFYLCAISSRGQVGWDEQFFGPGTRLTVL.

CDR3 in amino acids: CSAMTGWEETQYF. CDR3 bases: TGCAGCGCTATGACAGGGTGGGAAGAGACCCAGTACTTC. The chain carries TRBV29-1 and TRBJ2-5; 7 positions match TRBD1. Germline CDR1 is SQVTM and CDR2 is ANQGSEA. The CDR3 sequence is 13 residues long. Trimming at V came to 7 bases and at J to 3 bases, leaving 8 bases not matched to a gene.

This chain uses TRBV11-2 with TRBJ2-5; D uncertain. Trimming took off 5 bases at V and 5 bases at J, with 18 bases between the two ends. The CDR3 totals 15 residues. Germline lookup yields CDR1 SGHAT and CDR2 FQNNGV. The CDR3 DNA is TGTGCCAGCAGCACACAAATGGAAGGGTGGGAGACCCAGTACTTC. Its translation: CASSTQMEGWETQYF.

The J gene is TRBJ2-7, the V gene TRBV19; weak D call: TRBD1 (7 bases). V lost 3 bases and J lost 6, with 12 bases in between. The CDR3 has 13 amino acids. Germline V gene lookup returns CDR1 LNHDA and CDR2 SQIVND (reference sequence). For the CDR3, the DNA is TGTGCCAGTAGTATTGACAGGGAGGCCGAGCAGTACTTC. Residues: CASSIDREAEQYF.

The J gene is TRBJ2-7, the V gene TRBV7-2; possible D gene TRBD2, 5 bases. V was trimmed by 2 bases and J by 2 bases, leaving 10 bases between them. CDR3 length: 14 amino acids. Germline V lookup: CDR1 SGHTA, CDR2 FQGNSA. The CDR3 sequence: CASSLWAGTYEQYF. For the CDR3, the DNA is TGTGCCAGCAGCTTATGGGCGGGTACCTACGAGCAGTACTTC. Based on the CDR3 plus reference TRBV7-2 and TRBJ2-7, the full variable domain is GAGVSQSPSNKVTEKGKDVELRCDPISGHTALYWYRQSLGQGLEFLIYFQGNSAPDKSGLPSDRFSAERTGGSVSTLTIQRTQQEDSAVYLCASSLWAGTYEQYFGPGTRLTVT.

The chain links TRBV2 to TRBJ2-7; D ambiguous. The V gene lost 3 bases and the J gene lost 6 bases, with 9 bases spanning the gap. The length of the CDR3 is 12 residues. Per germline, CDR1 SNHLY and CDR2 FYNNEI. CDR3 in amino acids: CASSEDLGEQYF. The CDR3 bases are TGTGCCAGCAGTGAGGATTTAGGCGAGCAGTACTTC.